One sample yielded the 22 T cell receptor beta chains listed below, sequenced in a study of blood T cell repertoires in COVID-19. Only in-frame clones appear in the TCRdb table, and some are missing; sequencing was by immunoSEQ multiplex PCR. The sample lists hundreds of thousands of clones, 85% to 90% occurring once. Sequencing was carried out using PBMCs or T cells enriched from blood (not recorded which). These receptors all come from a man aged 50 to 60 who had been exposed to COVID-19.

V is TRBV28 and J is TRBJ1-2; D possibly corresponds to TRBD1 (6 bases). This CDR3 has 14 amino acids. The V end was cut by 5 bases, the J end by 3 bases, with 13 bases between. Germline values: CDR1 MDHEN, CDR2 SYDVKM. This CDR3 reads CASSEQGMYYGYTF. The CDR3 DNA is TGTGCCAGCAGTGAGCAGGGGATGTACTATGGCTACACCTTC.

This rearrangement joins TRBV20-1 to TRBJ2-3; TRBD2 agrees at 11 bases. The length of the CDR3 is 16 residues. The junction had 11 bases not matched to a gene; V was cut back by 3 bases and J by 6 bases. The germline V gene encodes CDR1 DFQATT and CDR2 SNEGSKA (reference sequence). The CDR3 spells CSASIAGGLIFDTQYF. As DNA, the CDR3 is TGCAGTGCTAGTATAGCGGGAGGGCTTATATTCGATACGCAGTATTTT.

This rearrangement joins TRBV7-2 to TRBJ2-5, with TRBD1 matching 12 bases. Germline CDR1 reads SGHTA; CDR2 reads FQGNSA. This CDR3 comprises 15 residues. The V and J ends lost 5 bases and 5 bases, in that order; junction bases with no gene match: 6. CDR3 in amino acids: CASSLPGTGGETQYF. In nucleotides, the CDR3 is TGTGCCAGCAGCCTCCCCGGGACAGGGGGCGAGACCCAGTACTTC.

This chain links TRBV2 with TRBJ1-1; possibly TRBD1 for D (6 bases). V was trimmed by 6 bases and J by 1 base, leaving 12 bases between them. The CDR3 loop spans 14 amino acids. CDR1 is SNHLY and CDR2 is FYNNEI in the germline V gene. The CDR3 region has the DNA TGTGCCAGCAGAGTGGGGGCTCGGAACACTGAAGCTTTCTTT. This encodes CASRVGARNTEAFF.

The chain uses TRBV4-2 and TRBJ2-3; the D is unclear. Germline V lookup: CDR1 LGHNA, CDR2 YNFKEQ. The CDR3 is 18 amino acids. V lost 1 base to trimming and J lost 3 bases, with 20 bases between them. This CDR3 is CASSQGISSNLGTDTQYF. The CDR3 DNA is TGTGCCAGCAGCCAAGGCATTTCTAGTAATCTTGGTACAGATACGCAGTATTTT.

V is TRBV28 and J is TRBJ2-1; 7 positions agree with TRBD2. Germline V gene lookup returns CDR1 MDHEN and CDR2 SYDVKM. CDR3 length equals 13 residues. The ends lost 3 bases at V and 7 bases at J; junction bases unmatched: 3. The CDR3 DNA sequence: TGTGCCAGCAGTTTTGACGGGGGGAATGAGCAGTTCTTC. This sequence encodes CASSFDGGNEQFF.

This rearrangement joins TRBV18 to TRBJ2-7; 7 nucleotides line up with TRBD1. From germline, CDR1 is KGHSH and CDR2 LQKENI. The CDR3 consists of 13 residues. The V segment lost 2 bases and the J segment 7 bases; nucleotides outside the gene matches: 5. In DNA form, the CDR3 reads TGTGCCAGCTCACCAACAGGGGTCGTGGAGCAGTACGTC. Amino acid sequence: CASSPTGVVEQYV.

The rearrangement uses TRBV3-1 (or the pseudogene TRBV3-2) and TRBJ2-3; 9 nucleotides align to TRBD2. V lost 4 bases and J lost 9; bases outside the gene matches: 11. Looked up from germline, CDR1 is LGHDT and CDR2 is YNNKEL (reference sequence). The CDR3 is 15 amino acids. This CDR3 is CASSLTAGGTSTQYF. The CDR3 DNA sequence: TGTGCCAGCAGCCTTACAGCGGGGGGAACAAGCACGCAGTATTTT.

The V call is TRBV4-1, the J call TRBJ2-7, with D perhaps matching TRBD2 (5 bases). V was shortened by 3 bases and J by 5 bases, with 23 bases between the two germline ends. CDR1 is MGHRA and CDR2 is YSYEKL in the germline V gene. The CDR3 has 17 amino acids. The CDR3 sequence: CASSHPRTGRTLHEQYF. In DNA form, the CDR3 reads TGCGCCAGCAGCCACCCCCGGACGGGCAGGACTCTCCACGAGCAGTACTTC.

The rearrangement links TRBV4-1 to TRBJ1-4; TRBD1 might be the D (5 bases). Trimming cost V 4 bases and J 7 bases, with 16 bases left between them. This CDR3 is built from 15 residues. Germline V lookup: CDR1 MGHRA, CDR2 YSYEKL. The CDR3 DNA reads TGCGCCAGCAGCCCCGCGGGACCGTGGGGTGAAAAACTGTTTTTT. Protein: CASSPAGPWGEKLFF.

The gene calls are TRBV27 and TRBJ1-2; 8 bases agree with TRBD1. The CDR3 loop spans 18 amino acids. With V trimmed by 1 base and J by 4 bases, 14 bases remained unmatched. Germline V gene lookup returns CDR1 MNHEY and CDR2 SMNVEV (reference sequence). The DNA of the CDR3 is TGTGCCAGCAGTTTATTGGCGGACAGGGTAGGGTCTGGCTATGGCTACACCTTC. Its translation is CASSLLADRVGSGYGYTF.

The CDR3 sequence: CASSPPAGGPSTDTQYF. The CDR3 nucleotides read TGTGCCAGCAGCCCACCAGCGGGGGGGCCGAGCACAGATACGCAGTATTTT. This chain joins TRBV7-3 and TRBJ2-3, with 10 bases fitting TRBD2. The CDR3 consists of 17 residues. Germline V gives CDR1 SGHTA, CDR2 FQGTGA. J lost 0 bases, V lost 5 bases, and 8 bases had no gene match.

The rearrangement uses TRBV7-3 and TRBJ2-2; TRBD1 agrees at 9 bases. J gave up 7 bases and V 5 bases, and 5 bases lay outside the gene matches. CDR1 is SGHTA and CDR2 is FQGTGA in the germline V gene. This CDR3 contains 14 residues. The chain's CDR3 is CASSRQGDYGELFF. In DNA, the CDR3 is TGTGCCAGCAGCCGACAGGGGGACTACGGGGAGCTGTTTTTT. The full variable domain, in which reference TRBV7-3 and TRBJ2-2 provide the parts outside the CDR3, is GAGVSQTPSNKVTEKGKYVELRCDPISGHTALYWYRQSLGQGPEFLIYFQGTGAADDSGLPNDRFFAVRPEGSVSTLKIQRTERGDSAVYLCASSRQGDYGELFFGEGSRLTVL.

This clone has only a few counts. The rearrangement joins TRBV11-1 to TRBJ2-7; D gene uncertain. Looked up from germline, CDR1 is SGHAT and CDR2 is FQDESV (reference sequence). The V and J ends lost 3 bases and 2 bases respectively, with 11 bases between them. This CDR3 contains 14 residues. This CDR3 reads CASSFAAGTYEQYF. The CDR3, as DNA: TGTGCCAGCAGCTTCGCCGCAGGCACCTACGAGCAGTACTTC.

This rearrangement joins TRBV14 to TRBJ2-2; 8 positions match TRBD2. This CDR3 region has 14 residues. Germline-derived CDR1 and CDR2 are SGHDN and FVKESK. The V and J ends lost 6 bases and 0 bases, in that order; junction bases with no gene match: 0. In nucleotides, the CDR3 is TGTGCCAGCAGACTAGCGGCGAACACCGGGGAGCTGTTTTTT. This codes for CASRLAANTGELFF. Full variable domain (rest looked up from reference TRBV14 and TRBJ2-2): EAGVTQFPSHSVIEKGQTVTLRCDPISGHDNLYWYRRVMGKEIKFLLHFVKESKQDESGMPNNRFLAERTGGTYSTLKVQPAELEDSGVYFCASRLAANTGELFFGEGSRLTVL.

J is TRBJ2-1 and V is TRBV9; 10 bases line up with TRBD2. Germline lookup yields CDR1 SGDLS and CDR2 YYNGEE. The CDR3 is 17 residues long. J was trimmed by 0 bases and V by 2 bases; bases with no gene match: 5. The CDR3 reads CASSVTSSGSSYNEQFF. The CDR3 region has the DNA TGTGCCAGCAGCGTTACTTCTAGCGGGAGCTCCTACAATGAGCAGTTCTTC.

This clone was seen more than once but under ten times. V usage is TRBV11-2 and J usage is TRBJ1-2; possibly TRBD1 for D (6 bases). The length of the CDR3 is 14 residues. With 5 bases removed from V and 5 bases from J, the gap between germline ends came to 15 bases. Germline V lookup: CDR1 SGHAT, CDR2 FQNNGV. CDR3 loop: CASSPRGGGYGYTF. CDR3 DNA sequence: TGTGCCAGCAGCCCAAGGGGGGGCGGGTATGGCTACACCTTC.

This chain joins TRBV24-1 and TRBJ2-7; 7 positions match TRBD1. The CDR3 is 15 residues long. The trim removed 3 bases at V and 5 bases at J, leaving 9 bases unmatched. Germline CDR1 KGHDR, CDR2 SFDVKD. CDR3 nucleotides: TGTGCCACCAGTGATCCTCGACAGGGTGGGGACGAGCAGTACTTC. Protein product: CATSDPRQGGDEQYF.

The CDR3 DNA sequence: TGCAGCGTTAAGAGCCCAGGGAACACTGAAGCTTTCTTT. This sequence encodes CSVKSPGNTEAFF. The J gene is TRBJ1-1, the V gene TRBV29-1; D gene ambiguous. This CDR3 spans 13 amino acids. CDR1 SQVTM and CDR2 ANQGSEA come from the germline V gene. V was pared by 5 bases and J by 1 base, with 11 bases between.

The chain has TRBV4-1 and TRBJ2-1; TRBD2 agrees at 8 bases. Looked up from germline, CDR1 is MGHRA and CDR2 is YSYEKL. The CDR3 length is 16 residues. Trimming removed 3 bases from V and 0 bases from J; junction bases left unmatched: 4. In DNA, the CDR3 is TGCGCCAGCAGCCATCCCGGGACTAGCTCCTACAATGAGCAGTTCTTC. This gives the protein CASSHPGTSSYNEQFF.

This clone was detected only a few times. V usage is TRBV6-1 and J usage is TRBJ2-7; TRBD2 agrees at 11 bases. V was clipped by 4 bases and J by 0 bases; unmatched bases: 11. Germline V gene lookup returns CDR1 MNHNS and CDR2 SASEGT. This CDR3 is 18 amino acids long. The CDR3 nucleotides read TGTGCCAGCAGTGGACCCCTAGCGGGGGGTCGAAGCTCCTACGAGCAGTACTTC. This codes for CASSGPLAGGRSSYEQYF.

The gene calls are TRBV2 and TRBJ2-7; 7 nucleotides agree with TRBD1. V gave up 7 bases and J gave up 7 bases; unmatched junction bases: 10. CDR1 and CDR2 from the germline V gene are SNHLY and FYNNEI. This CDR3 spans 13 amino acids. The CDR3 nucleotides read TGTGCCAGCAAGACAGGGTGGATGGGAGAGCAGTACTTC. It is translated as CASKTGWMGEQYF.